The clone carrying this T cell receptor (beta chain) was counted a few times. What it recognizes is unknown. This sample stems from a study of blood T cells in healthy people across ages. As for the study in general: When template switching was applied, about one barcoded beta molecule was captured per two T cells. Study-level findings and limits: Unsorted PBMC input precluded a conclusive naive versus antigen-experienced comparison. Donor CMV status, an unknown factor, possibly confounded changes in expanded clonotypes. Among T cells, TCR beta diversity per million cells dropped roughly linearly as age rose.

The germline V gene has CDR1 SQVTM and CDR2 ANQGSEA. The CDR3 has 15 amino acids. V was shortened by 4 bases and J by 4 bases, with 17 bases between the two germline ends. A second PCR, run for roughly 7 to 12 cycles, used a sample-barcoded 5' primer plus a J-beta primer mix. One entry per CDR3 protein results from TCRdb running MiXCR on the 5' RACE reads. Counted here are around 1.5 million distinct CDR3 sequences, roughly 60% occurring once; the ten biggest clones make up 5% to 7%. The gene calls are TRBV29-1 and TRBJ2-1; D remains ambiguous. This TCR was recovered from a man younger than 35 in good health. The sequencing sample was made of blood. The CDR3 sequence is CSVVSGDITYNEQFF. CDR3 sequence (DNA): TGCAGCGTTGTAAGTGGTGACATTACGTACAATGAGCAGTTCTTC.